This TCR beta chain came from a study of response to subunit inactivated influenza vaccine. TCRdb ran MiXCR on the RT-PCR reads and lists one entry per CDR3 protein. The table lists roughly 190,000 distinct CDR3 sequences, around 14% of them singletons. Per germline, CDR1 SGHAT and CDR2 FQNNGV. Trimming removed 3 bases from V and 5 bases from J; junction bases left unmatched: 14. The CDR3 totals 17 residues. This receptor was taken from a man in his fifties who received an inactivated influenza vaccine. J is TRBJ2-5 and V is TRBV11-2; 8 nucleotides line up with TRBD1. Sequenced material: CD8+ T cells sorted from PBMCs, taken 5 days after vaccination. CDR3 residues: CASSFWAGRGLSETQYF. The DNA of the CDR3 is TGTGCCAGCAGCTTTTGGGCGGGCAGGGGGCTGTCGGAGACCCAGTACTTC.